The rows below give T cell receptor beta chains drawn from one sample of a study of cytomegalovirus exposure and HLA in healthy donors. Repertoires were generated with immunoSEQ multiplex PCR, while TCRdb's copy carries only in-frame clones and drops some. The repertoire holds tens of thousands of clones, with under 85% as singletons. Sequencing used PBMCs. The receptor source for this set is a woman under 40 in good health and CMV-seronegative. CDR3s include the opening cysteine and the closing phenylalanine or tryptophan. Some rows mark clone size as missing; the rest say once, few, many or name a class of expanded clone.

j_call	v_call	clone_size	cdr3_aa
TRBJ1-2	TRBV7-6	.	CASSPLGTDGYTF
TRBJ1-6	TRBV7-8	few	CASSLEGQGDSPLHF
TRBJ1-3	TRBV30	.	CAWVTGIGGNTIYF
TRBJ1-4	TRBV19	.	CASSIRRGNEKLFF
TRBJ2-1	TRBV5-4	.	CASSGLTNEQFF
TRBJ2-1	TRBV5-6	.	CASSFGWTSGANEQFF
TRBJ2-2	TRBV11-3	few	CASSPPDRGITGELFF
TRBJ1-4	TRBV19	.	CASTDRGLDEKLFF
TRBJ2-2	TRBV30	few	CAWSVGDTYTGELFF
TRBJ2-1	TRBV2	.	CASTEGSGYNEQFF
TRBJ2-1	TRBV7-9	.	CASSLGGQGYNEQFF
TRBJ1-6	TRBV30	.	CAWSLGQAKSPLHF
TRBJ2-5	TRBV13	.	CASSPRLAGPGETQYF
TRBJ2-5	TRBV7-9	.	CASSLNGRETQYF
TRBJ1-1	TRBV11-2	.	CASSLAGAEAFF
TRBJ1-3	TRBV14	.	CASSPLIYSGNTIYF
TRBJ1-2	TRBV30	.	CAWTQGNYGYTF
TRBJ1-4	TRBV5-1	few	CASSLGGLGEKLFF
TRBJ1-1	TRBV4-3	.	CASSQDYINTEAFF
TRBJ1-6	TRBV19	.	CASRGGENSPLHF
TRBJ1-6	TRBV15	.	CATSRDQGANSPLHF
TRBJ1-2	TRBV5-1	.	CASSLSGQSGYTF
TRBJ2-1	TRBV5-4	once	CASSLRGAYYNEQFF
TRBJ1-2	TRBV14	.	CASSHSADNYGYTF
TRBJ2-1	TRBV7-2	few	CASSLAGGLDNNEQFF
TRBJ2-5	TRBV30	few	CAWSVLGGRTQETQYF
TRBJ2-7	TRBV11-2	.	CASSFINEQYF
TRBJ1-2	TRBV30	.	CAWRAEDYGYTF
TRBJ1-2	TRBV11-2	.	CASIPLRGGFYGYTF
TRBJ2-1	TRBV5-6	.	CASSLLREQFF
TRBJ1-3	TRBV30	.	CAWSPTGNTGNTIYF
TRBJ1-6	TRBV2	.	CASLRAPSYNSPLHF
TRBJ1-1	TRBV6-5	few	CASRRGTEAFF
TRBJ2-7	TRBV11-2	.	CASSLAGGRNIEQYF
TRBJ1-5	TRBV12-5	.	CASARTGGNQPQHF
TRBJ1-5	TRBV7-2	.	CASSLAGTRHQPQHF
TRBJ2-2	TRBV10-3	.	CAIRGGKDTGELFF
TRBJ2-2	TRBV6-6	.	CAATSGGANTGELFF
TRBJ1-1	TRBV5-1	.	CASRDGLTQGPEAFF
TRBJ1-1	TRBV11-2	.	CASTWDRGDTEAFF
TRBJ2-1	TRBV28	.	CASSFLRDSAEDEQFF
TRBJ2-5	TRBV5-1	.	CASGDRDQETQYF
TRBJ2-7	TRBV27	.	CASSFGQGMKNEQYF
TRBJ1-2	TRBV9	.	CASSWGEDYGYTF
TRBJ2-5	TRBV18	.	CASSPPAGGKDETQYF
TRBJ2-3	TRBV6-5	.	CASSYSQFHSRGTQYF
TRBJ1-5	TRBV28	once	CASSYRDSNQPQHF
TRBJ1-5	TRBV19	once	CASSRQGGNQPQHF
TRBJ1-3	TRBV7-9	.	CASSLGQGRHTIYF
TRBJ2-5	TRBV5-5	.	CASTLGLRGETQYF
TRBJ2-2	TRBV19	few	CASSRQGTGELFF
TRBJ1-3	TRBV27	once	CASSFTGGSGNTIYF
TRBJ1-1	TRBV9	once	CASSADTKAEAFF
TRBJ1-1	TRBV9	.	CASSPSSWANTEAFF
TRBJ2-5	TRBV5-5	.	CASSVGLSQETQYF
TRBJ2-1	TRBV7-9	once	CASSFEASGNNEQFF
TRBJ1-6	TRBV29-1	.	CSVTVTGENSPLHF